The sequence of this T cell receptor beta chain was determined in a study of T cells in Graves' hyperthyroidism and ophthalmopathy. Broader study findings: In simple terms, a model built on 13 V-J features told ophthalmopathy apart from stable hyperthyroidism. Peripheral blood also featured most of the thyroid clonotypes expanded above 0.001.

The CDR3 runs 15 residues. Germline V gene sequence: CDR1 SGHAT, CDR2 FQNNGV. V shed 5 bases, J shed 11 bases, and the junction held 13 bases outside the gene matches. It was uncontrolled infection, other autoimmune disease, pregnancy or lactation that excluded patients. From around 11 ml of fresh peripheral blood, PBMCs were isolated. A note on this clonotype: The antigen is unknown.

Researchers amplified the TCR beta CDR3 regions from RNA transcripts. Primed by the HTBI set, a first-round RT-PCR was run on the TCR CDR3. TCRdb re-called the multiplex PCR reads with MiXCR, one entry per CDR3 protein. The profile shows hundreds of thousands of distinct CDR3 sequences, 15% of them singletons. The sequence was obtained from a woman aged 55-70 years with Graves' ophthalmopathy. Sequenced input: blood. This chain joins TRBV11-2 and TRBJ2-2; TRBD1 agrees at 8 bases. CDR3 DNA: TGTGCCAGCAGCCCAAGGCAGGGGGCGGAACGCGAGCTGTTTTTT. It codes for CASSPRQGAERELFF.